What follows is one TCR beta chain and its context. This clonotype was recorded at least ten times. Its antigen remains undetermined. No qualities accompany the bases; no much larger clone lies one base away. PBMCs were isolated by Ficoll-Paque density gradient centrifugation. Cut back by 0 bases and 8 bases, the V and J ends lie 11 bases apart. From cysteine to phenylalanine, the CDR3 is 13 amino acids long. Only the CDR3 DNA is retained, 39 bases long and in frame from the first base. For CDR1 and CDR2, the germline V gene (reference sequence) lists SGHNT and YYREEE. This record comes from a study of T-cell memory formation after mild COVID-19 (dated by TCRdb to 2020 to 2023). Looking at the study overall: Most TCR sequence clusters were specific to one of the two donors. In a couple of donors, T-cell clones that expanded and contracted after mild COVID-19 were tracked by sequencing TCRalpha and TCRbeta repertoires over time. The cohort comprised two young, previously healthy adult volunteers, one female and one male.

The sequencer was an Illumina NovaSeq 6000. TCRalpha and TCRbeta cDNA libraries were built by 5'RACE with constant-segment primers, adding sample barcodes and unique molecular identifiers. RNA was extracted from every sample with Trizol reagent. Library amplification was performed in two PCR steps, and a second sample barcode and Illumina TruSeq adapters were introduced in the second step. Sequencing of the libraries was done on an Illumina NovaSeq, producing 2 x 150 bp paired-end reads. Per the authors' processing: With migec v1.2.7, reads were demultiplexed and then collapsed into UMI-guided consensus sequences. Using mixcr v2.1.11, UMI consensuses were aligned to TRA and TRB V and J templates and then assembled into clonotypes. Clonotypes were classified as expanded or contracted when called significant by both edgeR and NoisET, with noise models trained on biological replicates. For edgeR calls, the cutoffs were a false discovery rate-adjusted p below 0.01 and a log2 fold-change threshold of 1. As an exploratory analysis of dynamics, max-normalized trajectories of the 1000 most abundant clonotypes were examined with PCA combined with hierarchical clustering. Separately sequenced CD4+ and CD8+ repertoires were used to assign a CD4 or CD8 phenotype to each responding clone. TCRdb cleaned the public reads at Q25 with fastp, built clones with MiXCR and kept in-frame beta chains. CDR3 protein sequences are deduplicated, and each keeps its most common genes and DNA. The V and J calls and clone size come from TCRdb's table, not from the authors' own analysis. The sample records fewer than 700,000 distinct CDR3 sequences, about a sixth of which are singletons. Of the sample, more than 10% falls within the top ten clones.

Broader findings and caveats from the paper: Contracting CD4+ clones turned up mainly in the CM and EM memory subsets, whereas EMRA was where CD8+ clones were enriched. Balanced CD4/CD8 phenotypes were observed for clones contracting from day 15 to 85, whereas a bias towards CD4+ was observed for a second wave of clones expanding from day 15 to 37. Only a couple of mild cases were covered in the study, and larger cohorts including severe cases with pre-infection samples were considered necessary. Some responding clones were found in pre-infection memory, which suggests that pre-existing cross-reactive memory T cells took part in the SARS-CoV-2 response. SARS-CoV-2 specificity was not confirmed for the second-wave clones peaking on day 37.

The TCR originated in an adult woman who had mild COVID-19 (a few samples of this study predate the infection). The sample titles of this study are shuffled in the database, so cell type and time point are left out; the donor was told from shared clones. The chain couples TRBV5-4 to TRBJ1-1, with a tentative D gene TRBD1 over 6 matching bases. The sequencing sample was made of PBMCs or a T cell subset sorted from them (not recorded which). CDR3 region: CASSLDYDREAFF. In nucleotide form, the sequence is TGTGCCAGCAGCTTGGATTACGACAGGGAAGCTTTCTTT.